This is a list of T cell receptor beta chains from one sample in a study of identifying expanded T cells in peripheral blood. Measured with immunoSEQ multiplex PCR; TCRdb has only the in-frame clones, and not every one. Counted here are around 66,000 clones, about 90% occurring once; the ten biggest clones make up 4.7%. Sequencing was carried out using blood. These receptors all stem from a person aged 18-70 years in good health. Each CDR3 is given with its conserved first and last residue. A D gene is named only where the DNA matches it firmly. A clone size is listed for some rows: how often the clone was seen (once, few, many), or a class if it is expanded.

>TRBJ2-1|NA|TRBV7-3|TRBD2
TGTGCCAGCAGCTGGACTAGCGGGAGTTATGAGCAGTTCTTC
CASSWTSGSYEQFF
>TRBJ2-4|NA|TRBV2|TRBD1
TGTGCCAGCACCGGGCCGGGACAGGGGGAAAACATTCAGTACTTC
CASTGPGQGENIQYF
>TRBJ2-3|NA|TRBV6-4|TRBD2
TGTGCCAGCAGTGACGGGACTAGCGGGGGCGCAGATACGCAGTATTTT
CASSDGTSGGADTQYF
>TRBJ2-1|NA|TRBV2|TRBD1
TGTGCCAGCAGCCCCACAGACAGGGCCCGACAGTTCTTC
CASSPTDRARQFF
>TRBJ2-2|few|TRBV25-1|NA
TGTGCCAGCACAGGTGTCCCCGGGGAGCTGTTTTTT
CASTGVPGELFF
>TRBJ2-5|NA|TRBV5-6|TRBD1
TGTGCCAGCAGCTTGGGACAGGGGCCTCAAGAGACCCAGTACTTC
CASSLGQGPQETQYF
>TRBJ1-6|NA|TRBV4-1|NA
TGCGCCAGCAGCCCACAGGGCTCGCTTTTAGCCCTCCACTTT
CASSPQGSLLALHF
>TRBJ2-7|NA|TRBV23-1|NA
TGCGCCAGCAGTCATTACCGGGACGTAGCCTACGAGCAGTACTTC
CASSHYRDVAYEQYF
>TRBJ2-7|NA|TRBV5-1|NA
TGCGCCAGCAGCTTGGGGCAGCCCGCCGAGCAGTACTTC
CASSLGQPAEQYF
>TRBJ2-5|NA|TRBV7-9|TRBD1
TGTGCCAGCAGCCTGGGACAGGGGCCGCCGAGAACCCAGTACTTC
CASSLGQGPPRTQYF
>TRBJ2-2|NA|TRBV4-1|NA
TGCGCCAGCAGCCAAGATCTTAGAGGGGCGAACACCGGGGAGCTGTTTTTT
CASSQDLRGANTGELFF
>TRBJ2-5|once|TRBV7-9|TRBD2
TGTGCCAGCAGACCCCCTAGCGGGGGCGAAGAGACCCAGTACTTC
CASRPPSGGEETQYF
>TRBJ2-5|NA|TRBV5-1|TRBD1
TGCGCCAGCAGCCCTGGACAGGGGACGGAGACCCAGTACTTC
CASSPGQGTETQYF
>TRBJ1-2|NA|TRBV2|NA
TGTGCCAGCAGTGAAGCAGGGCAGGGAAACTATGGCTACACCTTC
CASSEAGQGNYGYTF
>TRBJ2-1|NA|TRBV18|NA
TGTGCCAGCTCACCACCGGGGGGCGGCGGGGGCAACTACAATGAGCAGTTCTTC
CASSPPGGGGGNYNEQFF
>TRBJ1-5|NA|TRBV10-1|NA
TGCGCCAGGCTCTGGGGGAAGGATCAGCCCCAGCATTTT
CARLWGKDQPQHF
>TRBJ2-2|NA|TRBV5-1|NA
TGCGCCAGCACGGCGAACACCGGGGAGCTGTTTTTT
CASTANTGELFF
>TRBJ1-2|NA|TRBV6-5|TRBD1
TGTGCCAGCACCCGGACAGGGCGCTATGGCTACACCTTC
CASTRTGRYGYTF
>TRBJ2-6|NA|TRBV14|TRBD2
TGTGCCAGCAGCCGGAGTGGAGCGGGGATCTCTGGGGCCAACGTCCTGACTTTC
CASSRSGAGISGANVLTF
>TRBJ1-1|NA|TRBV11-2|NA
TGTGCCAGCAGCTTTGTGGGGTCAGGGGCGGGGGAAGCTTTCTTT
CASSFVGSGAGEAFF